This entry lists 29 T cell receptor beta chains sequenced from one sample in a study of identical twins. Using its own MiXCR run on the 5' RACE reads, TCRdb lists one record per CDR3 protein. The data show 350,000 to 450,000 distinct CDR3 sequences, with 15% to 20% seen just once and 9.5% to 15% held by the top ten. The sequenced sample was naive T cells sorted from blood. The receptor source for this set is a man in his forties or fifties in good health.

The chain employs TRBV7-6 and TRBJ1-1; possible D gene TRBD1, 5 bases. This CDR3 contains 16 residues. Germline CDR1 reads SGHVS; CDR2 reads FNYEAQ. Trimming cost V 1 base and J 0 bases, with 12 bases left between them. This CDR3 is CASSLGQGSMNTEAFF. The CDR3 coding sequence is TGTGCCAGCAGCTTAGGGCAGGGATCCATGAACACTGAAGCTTTCTTT.

This clonotype was seen only a few times. The chain carries TRBV20-1 and TRBJ1-1; perhaps TRBD1 as D (5 bases). Germline CDR1 is DFQATT and CDR2 is SNEGSKA (reference sequence). CDR3 length: 13 amino acids. Trimming left V 3 bases short and J 1 base short, with 9 bases between. The CDR3 region has the DNA TGCAGTGCTAGTTCGCAGGGGAACACTGAAGCTTTCTTT. Residues: CSASSQGNTEAFF.

This clonotype was picked up a small number of times. The rearrangement joins TRBV20-1 to TRBJ1-4; D remains unclear. Trimming pared 1 base from V and 0 bases from J, leaving 12 bases between. There are 16 residues in the CDR3. Per germline, CDR1 DFQATT and CDR2 SNEGSKA (reference sequence). CDR3 in DNA: TGCAGTGCTAGAGTCCGTGACGTTGCAACTAATGAAAAACTGTTTTTT. This translates into CSARVRDVATNEKLFF.

This clonotype was seen at least ten times. V gene TRBV7-6 combines with J gene TRBJ2-1; 10 bases map to TRBD2. This CDR3 is built from 16 residues. The trim removed 0 bases at V and 2 bases at J, leaving 1 base unmatched. Germline assignment: CDR1 SGHVS and CDR2 FNYEAQ. The CDR3 DNA reads as TGTGCCAGCAGCTTAGCACTAGCGGGACCCTACAATGAGCAGTTCTTC. Protein: CASSLALAGPYNEQFF.

This clonotype was picked up a small number of times. V usage is TRBV4-3 and J usage is TRBJ1-1; D is perhaps TRBD1 (5 bases). Between the trimmed V and J ends, which lost 1 base and 0 bases, there was a span of 9 bases. Germline loops: CDR1 LGHNA, CDR2 YSLEER. CDR3 length equals 15 residues. CDR3 nucleotides: TGCGCCAGCAGCCAAGGATTAGGGGTGAACACTGAAGCTTTCTTT. Translation gives CASSQGLGVNTEAFF.

This clonotype was seen repeatedly, ten times or more. The chain links TRBV15 to TRBJ2-1; TRBD2 matches at 11 bases. CDR1 is LNHNV and CDR2 is YYDKDF in the germline V gene (reference sequence). This CDR3 is 15 amino acids long. Germline trimming cut 4 bases from V and 1 base from J; bases unmatched to any gene: 0. CDR3 sequence (DNA): TGTGCCACCAGCATAGCGGGAGGGTCCTACAATGAGCAGTTCTTC. Its translation: CATSIAGGSYNEQFF. Based on the CDR3 plus reference TRBV15 and TRBJ2-1, the full variable domain is DAMVIQNPRYQVTQFGKPVTLSCSQTLNHNVMYWYQQKSSQAPKLLFHYYDKDFNNEADTPDNFQSRRPNTSFCFLDIRSPGLGDTAMYLCATSIAGGSYNEQFFGPGTRLTVL.

This clonotype turned up a few times. This chain joins TRBV11-2 and TRBJ2-1; 8 positions agree with TRBD2. This CDR3 comprises 15 residues. Per the germline V gene, CDR1 is SGHAT and CDR2 is FQNNGV. V dropped 2 bases and J dropped 5; count of bases not matched to a gene: 5. DNA of the CDR3: TGTGCCAGCAGCTTAACGGGACTAGGAGACAATGAGCAGTTCTTC. Translation: CASSLTGLGDNEQFF.

The chain couples TRBV5-1 to TRBJ1-1, with D perhaps TRBD1 (5 bases). V was shortened by 3 bases and J by 1 base, with 10 bases between the two germline ends. Germline-derived CDR1 and CDR2 are SGHRS and YFSETQ. The CDR3 extends over 14 amino acids. CDR3 amino acids: CASSWGDGNTEAFF. CDR3 sequence (DNA): TGCGCCAGCAGCTGGGGGGACGGGAACACTGAAGCTTTCTTT.

The genes are TRBV12-3 or TRBV12-4 and TRBJ2-7; D is possibly TRBD2 (6 bases). V dropped 6 bases and J dropped 7 bases, with 25 bases sitting between them. The CDR3 runs to 16 residues. The CDR3 spells CASRIHRDSDFVEQYF. CDR3 bases: TGTGCCAGCAGAATACACCGGGACTCCGATTTTGTGGAGCAGTACTTC.

The chain has TRBV7-2 and TRBJ2-7; 10 bases map to TRBD2. Germline CDR1 SGHTA, CDR2 FQGNSA. The CDR3 runs to 16 residues. V shed 5 bases and J 0 bases; nucleotides not matched to a gene: 7. CDR3: CASSGASGRVSYEQYF. The CDR3 DNA follows: TGTGCCAGCAGCGGAGCTAGCGGGAGAGTCTCCTACGAGCAGTACTTC.

The V gene is TRBV11-1, the J gene TRBJ2-1, with 9 bases identical to TRBD2. The CDR3 is 20 amino acids. CDR1 is SGHAT, CDR2 FQDESV, per germline (reference sequence). J gave up 0 bases and V 5 bases, and 17 bases lay outside the gene matches. The CDR3 sequence: CASSPIAGGRSPSSYNEQFF. In nucleotides, the CDR3 is TGTGCCAGCAGCCCTATTGCGGGGGGGAGGTCGCCTAGCTCCTACAATGAGCAGTTCTTC.

This clonotype was recorded at least ten times. J is TRBJ2-5 and V is TRBV4-1; D is perhaps TRBD2 (5 bases). Germline V gene lookup returns CDR1 MGHRA and CDR2 YSYEKL. V gave up 5 bases and J gave up 5 bases, with 15 bases separating them. The CDR3 is 14 residues long. As DNA, the CDR3 is TGCGCCAGCAGCTTGGAGGAGATTTCGGAGACCCAGTACTTC. Translating gives CASSLEEISETQYF.

In its sample, this clonotype was seen a few times. The V call is TRBV6-2 or TRBV6-3, the J call TRBJ2-1; TRBD2 agrees at 12 bases. This CDR3 is built from 16 residues. V was pared by 4 bases and J by 7 bases, with 8 bases of the junction left unmatched. CDR1 and CDR2 (germline): MNHEY, SVGEGT. CDR3 nucleotide sequence: TGTGCCAGCAGTTCCTATCTAGCGGGGGGGCCGAATGAGCAGTTCTTC. This encodes CASSSYLAGGPNEQFF.

This clonotype was counted a few times. The chain couples TRBV5-1 to TRBJ1-2; TRBD1 agrees at 7 bases. This CDR3 comprises 14 residues. The germline gives CDR1 SGHRS, CDR2 YFSETQ. Trimming removed 4 bases from V and 2 bases from J; junction bases left unmatched: 5. CDR3 residues: CASSHPGQNYGYTF. The CDR3 DNA reads as TGCGCCAGCAGCCACCCGGGACAGAACTATGGCTACACCTTC.

This clonotype came up a few times. This sequence joins TRBV5-6 and TRBJ2-2; no clear D gene. The CDR3 contains 17 residues. Trimming removed 2 bases at V and 5 bases at J, with 19 bases between. The germline CDR1 and CDR2 sequences are SGHDT and YYEEEE. The CDR3 DNA reads TGTGCCAGCAGCTTAGCACTACAGCCGGGCGAGACCGGGGAGCTGTTTTTT. This translates into CASSLALQPGETGELFF.

At least ten counts were recorded for this clonotype. V usage is TRBV28 and J usage is TRBJ2-7, with no clear D. CDR3 size: 12 residues. Trimming left V 6 bases short and J 7 bases short, with 13 bases between. CDR1 and CDR2 from the germline V gene are MDHEN and SYDVKM. CDR3 DNA sequence: TGTGCCAGCAGCCCCCTTGTTTGGGAGCAGTACTTC. Encoded protein: CASSPLVWEQYF.

This clonotype was seen more than once but under ten times. The V and J genes are TRBV6-1 and TRBJ2-7; D may correspond to TRBD1 or TRBD2 (5 bases each). CDR3 length: 14 amino acids. V lost 2 bases and J 1 base, leaving 9 bases between the germline ends. Germline V gene lookup returns CDR1 MNHNS and CDR2 SASEGT. The CDR3 spells CASSEPGPSYEQYF. For the CDR3, the DNA is TGTGCCAGCAGTGAACCGGGACCGTCCTACGAGCAGTACTTC.

This clonotype was recorded a few times. This chain connects TRBV20-1 to TRBJ1-1, with 10 bases that match TRBD1. Trimming at V came to 6 bases and at J to 3 bases, leaving 10 bases not matched to a gene. CDR1 is DFQATT, CDR2 SNEGSKA, per germline (reference sequence). The CDR3 has 15 amino acids. The CDR3 DNA follows: TGCAGTGCCAAAGGGACAGGGGATAGGGACACTGAAGCTTTCTTT. This sequence encodes CSAKGTGDRDTEAFF.

J is TRBJ2-7 and V is TRBV20-1, with D tentatively TRBD1 or TRBD2 (5 bases each). Trimming stripped 0 bases from V and 1 base from J, with 13 bases between. Germline V gives CDR1 DFQATT, CDR2 SNEGSKA (reference sequence). The CDR3 is made up of 15 amino acids. CDR3 DNA sequence: TGCAGTGCTAGAGATAGGGGACCGACTTCCTACGAGCAGTACTTC. Its protein product is CSARDRGPTSYEQYF.

This clonotype showed up many times. The rearrangement links TRBV20-1 to TRBJ2-7, with 10 bases lining up with TRBD1. Per the germline V gene, CDR1 is DFQATT and CDR2 is SNEGSKA (reference sequence). This CDR3 is built from 16 residues. Trimming at V came to 4 bases and at J to 0 bases, leaving 9 bases not matched to a gene. The CDR3 bases are TGCAGTGCTACCCCTCCGGGACAGGGGTACTCCTACGAGCAGTACTTC. This translates into CSATPPGQGYSYEQYF.

Here the CDR3 DNA reads TGCAGTGCGAGCCAGGGAGATCAGCCCCAGCATTTT. This codes for CSASQGDQPQHF. This chain uses TRBV20-1 with TRBJ1-5; tentatively, D is TRBD1 (5 bases). The CDR3 runs 12 residues. Trimming took off 6 bases at V and 5 bases at J, with 11 bases between the two ends. The germline V gene encodes CDR1 DFQATT and CDR2 SNEGSKA (reference sequence).

This clonotype was counted many times. V usage is TRBV6-1 and J usage is TRBJ2-7; D may be TRBD1 or TRBD2 (5 bases each). V was shortened by 5 bases and J by 1 base, with 15 bases between the two germline ends. There are 15 residues in the CDR3. CDR1 is MNHNS and CDR2 is SASEGT in the germline V gene. The DNA for the CDR3 is TGTGCCAGCAGTCCGACCTGGGACGGGTCCTACGAGCAGTACTTC. It specifies CASSPTWDGSYEQYF.

This clonotype showed up many times. The chain combines TRBV7-9 with TRBJ1-2; D not certain. The CDR3 is 11 amino acids. V was shortened by 5 bases and J by 8 bases, with 9 bases between the two germline ends. Per germline, CDR1 SEHNR and CDR2 FQNEAQ (reference sequence). The CDR3 protein is CASSGVMGYTF. Here the CDR3 DNA reads TGTGCCAGCAGCGGGGTTATGGGCTACACCTTC.

This clonotype has ten or more counts. The chain is built from TRBV12-3 or TRBV12-4 and TRBJ2-5; no firm D call. The CDR3 loop spans 14 amino acids. Trimming took 5 bases from V and 5 from J, leaving 15 bases between them. CDR3 nucleotide sequence: TGTGCCAGCAGTGGGCGCGGCCGGGTGGAGACCCAGTACTTC. Residues: CASSGRGRVETQYF.

Points on this clonotype: The CDR3 carries no conserved terminal phenylalanine or tryptophan, so it likely arises from a read error. This chain uses TRBV29-1 with TRBJ2-2; possibly TRBD1 for D (5 bases). Trimming removed 0 bases at V and 2 bases at J, with 7 bases between. Germline-derived CDR1 and CDR2 are SQVTM and ANQGSEA. This CDR3 is 14 amino acids long. The CDR3 here is CSVEETENTGELFL. CDR3 nucleotides: TGCAGCGTTGAAGAGACAGAAAACACCGGGGAGCTGTTTTTA.

This clonotype was observed at least ten times. J is TRBJ1-1 and V is TRBV12-3 or TRBV12-4; TRBD1 might be the D (5 bases). This CDR3 is built from 13 residues. Trimming shortened V by 4 bases and J by 5 bases, and 11 bases separated the two germline ends. The CDR3 DNA reads as TGTGCCAGCAGTTATGGGGGGATTACTGAAGCTTTCTTT. This gives the protein CASSYGGITEAFF.

CDR3 region: CSARDLQRGGADTQYF. The CDR3 nucleotides are TGCAGTGCTAGAGATCTACAGCGGGGGGGCGCAGATACGCAGTATTTT. V is TRBV20-1 and J is TRBJ2-3, with 10 bases fitting TRBD2. This CDR3 has 16 residues. Germline V lookup: CDR1 DFQATT, CDR2 SNEGSKA (reference sequence). The J segment lost 4 bases and the V segment lost 0 bases, leaving 7 bases of the junction unmatched.

This clonotype appeared a few times. The chain employs TRBV29-1 and TRBJ2-1; 10 bases agree with TRBD2. This CDR3 is built from 15 residues. Germline CDR1 reads SQVTM; CDR2 reads ANQGSEA. Trimming cost V 0 bases and J 7 bases; bases outside gene matches: 6. This CDR3 is CSVEELPSGSNEQFF. Here the CDR3 DNA reads TGCAGCGTTGAAGAGCTGCCTAGCGGGAGTAATGAGCAGTTCTTC.

The CDR3 region has the DNA TGCAGTGCTAGGGTCCCGGGGGGAGGAGAGACCCAGTACTTC. This codes for CSARVPGGGETQYF. The chain joins TRBV20-1 to TRBJ2-5, with 7 positions matching TRBD2. The CDR3 contains 14 residues. The V gene end was trimmed by 3 bases and the J gene end by 4 bases; junction bases not matched to a gene: 8. The germline V gene has CDR1 DFQATT and CDR2 SNEGSKA (reference sequence).